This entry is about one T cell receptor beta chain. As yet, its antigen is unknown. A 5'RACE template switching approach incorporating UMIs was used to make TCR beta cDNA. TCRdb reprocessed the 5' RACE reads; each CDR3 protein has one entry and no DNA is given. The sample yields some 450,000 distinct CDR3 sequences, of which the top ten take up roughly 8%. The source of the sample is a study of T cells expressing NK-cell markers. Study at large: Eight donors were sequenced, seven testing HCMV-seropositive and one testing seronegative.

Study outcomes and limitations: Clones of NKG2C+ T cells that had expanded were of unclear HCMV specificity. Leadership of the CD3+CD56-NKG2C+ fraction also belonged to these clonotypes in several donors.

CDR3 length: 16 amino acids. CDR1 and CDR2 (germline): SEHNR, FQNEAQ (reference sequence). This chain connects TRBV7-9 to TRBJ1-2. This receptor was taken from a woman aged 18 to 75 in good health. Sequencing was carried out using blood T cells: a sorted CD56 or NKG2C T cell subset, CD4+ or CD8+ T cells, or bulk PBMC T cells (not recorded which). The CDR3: CASSLSGDSANYGYTF.